Sequencing of this T cell receptor beta chain was carried out in a study of shared clonotypes between healthy human individuals. The study, taken as a whole, reports: Clonotypes shared by all four sorted-subset donors had higher generation probabilities than non-shared clonotypes.

This CDR3 region has 14 residues. Trimming took 5 bases from V and 7 from J, leaving 17 bases between them. Germline values: CDR1 MNHEY, CDR2 SVGAGI. Turning to this clone: Antigen unknown.

Clones were sequenced by immunoSEQ multiplex PCR, and TCRdb holds only the in-frame ones, with some missing. The data hold some 1,100,000 clones, with around three quarters observed a single time. V is TRBV6-5 and J is TRBJ1-2; the D gene is possibly TRBD1 (5 bases). The sequencing input was memory CD4+ T cells from PBMCs. As for subset: CD45RA-negative fraction. The sequence derives from a man younger than 30 in good health. Some clones in this sample may be carry-over from other donors' samples. CDR3 DNA sequence: TGTGCCAGCAGTAACTGGGACGGAGGGGTTGGCTACACCTTC. Its protein is CASSNWDGGVGYTF.